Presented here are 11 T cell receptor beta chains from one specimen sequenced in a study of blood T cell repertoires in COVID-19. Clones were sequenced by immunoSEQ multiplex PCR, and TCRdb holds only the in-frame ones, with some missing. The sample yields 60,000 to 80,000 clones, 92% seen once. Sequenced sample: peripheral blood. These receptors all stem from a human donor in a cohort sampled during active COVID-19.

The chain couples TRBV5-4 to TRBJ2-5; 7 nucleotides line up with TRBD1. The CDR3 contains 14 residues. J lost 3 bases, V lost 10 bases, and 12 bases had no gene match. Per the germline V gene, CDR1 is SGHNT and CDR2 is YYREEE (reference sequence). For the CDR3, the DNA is TGTGCCGCGAAGACAGGGTCCGAGGAAGAGACCCAGTACTTC. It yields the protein CAAKTGSEEETQYF.

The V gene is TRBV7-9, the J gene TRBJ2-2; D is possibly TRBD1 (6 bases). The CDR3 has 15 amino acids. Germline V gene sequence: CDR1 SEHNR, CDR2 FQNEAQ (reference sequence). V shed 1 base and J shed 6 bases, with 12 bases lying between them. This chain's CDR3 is CASSLVAGEPGELFF. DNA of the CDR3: TGTGCCAGCAGCTTAGTGGCAGGGGAACCCGGGGAGCTGTTTTTT.

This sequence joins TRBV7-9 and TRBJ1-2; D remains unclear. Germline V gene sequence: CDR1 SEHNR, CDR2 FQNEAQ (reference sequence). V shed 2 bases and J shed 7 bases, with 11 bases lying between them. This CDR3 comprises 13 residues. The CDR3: CASSLSREGGYTF. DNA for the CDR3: TGTGCCAGCAGCTTATCGCGGGAGGGTGGCTACACCTTC. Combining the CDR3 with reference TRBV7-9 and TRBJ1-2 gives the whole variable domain DTGVSQNPRHKITKRGQNVTFRCDPISEHNRLYWYRQTLGQGPEFLTYFQNEAQLEKSRLLSDRFSAERPKGSFSTLEIQRTEQGDSAMYLCASSLSREGGYTFGSGTRLTVV.

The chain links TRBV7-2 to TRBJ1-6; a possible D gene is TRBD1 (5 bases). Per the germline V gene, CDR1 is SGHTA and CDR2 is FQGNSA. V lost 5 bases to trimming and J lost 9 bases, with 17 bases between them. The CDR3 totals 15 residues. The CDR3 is CASSQGKGRSSPLHF. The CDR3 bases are TGTGCCAGCAGCCAGGGTAAAGGGAGGAGTTCACCCCTCCACTTT.

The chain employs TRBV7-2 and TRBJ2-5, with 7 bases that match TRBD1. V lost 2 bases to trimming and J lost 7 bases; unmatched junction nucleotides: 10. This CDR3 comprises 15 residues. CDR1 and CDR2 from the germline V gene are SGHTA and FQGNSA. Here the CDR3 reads CASSLRGRGSGTQYF. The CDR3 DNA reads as TGTGCCAGCAGCTTACGGGGCAGGGGGTCAGGGACCCAGTACTTC.

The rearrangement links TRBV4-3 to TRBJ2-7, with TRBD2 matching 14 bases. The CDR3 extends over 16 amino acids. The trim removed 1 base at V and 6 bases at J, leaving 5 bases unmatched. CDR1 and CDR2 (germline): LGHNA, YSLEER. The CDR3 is CASSQGGLAGAREQYF. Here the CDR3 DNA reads TGCGCCAGCAGCCAAGGGGGACTAGCGGGAGCACGCGAGCAGTACTTC.

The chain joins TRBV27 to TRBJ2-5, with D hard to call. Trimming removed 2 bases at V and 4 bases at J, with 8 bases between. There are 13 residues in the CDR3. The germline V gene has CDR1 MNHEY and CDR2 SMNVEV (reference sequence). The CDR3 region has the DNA TGTGCCAGCAGTTTAAGAGATCGAGAGACCCAGTACTTC. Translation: CASSLRDRETQYF.

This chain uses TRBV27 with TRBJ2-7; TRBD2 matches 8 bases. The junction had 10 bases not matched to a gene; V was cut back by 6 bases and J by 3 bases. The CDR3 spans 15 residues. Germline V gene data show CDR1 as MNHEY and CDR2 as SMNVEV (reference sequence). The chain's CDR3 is CASREETGGLYEQYF. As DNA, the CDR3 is TGTGCCAGCAGAGAGGAGACGGGGGGGCTCTACGAGCAGTACTTC.

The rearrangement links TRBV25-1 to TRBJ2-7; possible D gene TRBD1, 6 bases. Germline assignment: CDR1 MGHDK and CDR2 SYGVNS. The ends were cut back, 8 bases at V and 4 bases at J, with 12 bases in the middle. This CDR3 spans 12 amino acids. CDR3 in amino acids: CASAKTGYEQYF. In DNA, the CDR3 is TGTGCCAGCGCAAAAACAGGGTACGAGCAGTACTTC.

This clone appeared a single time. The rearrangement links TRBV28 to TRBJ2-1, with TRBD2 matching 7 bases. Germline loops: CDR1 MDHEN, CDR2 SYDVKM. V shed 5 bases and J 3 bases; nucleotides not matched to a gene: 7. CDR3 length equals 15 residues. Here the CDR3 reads CASSGPGRGYNEQFF. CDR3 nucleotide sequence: TGTGCCAGCAGTGGTCCAGGGAGGGGCTACAATGAGCAGTTCTTC.

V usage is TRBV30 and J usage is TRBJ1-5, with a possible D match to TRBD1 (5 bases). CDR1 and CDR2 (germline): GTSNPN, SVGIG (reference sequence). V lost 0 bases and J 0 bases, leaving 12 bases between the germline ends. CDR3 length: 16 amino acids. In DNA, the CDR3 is TGTGCCTGGAGTGTAGAGTGGGGGGATAGCAATCAGCCCCAGCATTTT. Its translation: CAWSVEWGDSNQPQHF. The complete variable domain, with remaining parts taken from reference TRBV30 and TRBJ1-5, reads SQTIHQWPATLVQPVGSPLSLECTVEGTSNPNLYWYRQAAGRGLQLLFYSVGIGQISSEVPQNLSASRPQDRQFILSSKKLLLSDSGFYLCAWSVEWGDSNQPQHFGDGTRLSIL.